These 29 T cell receptor beta chains came from one sample sequenced in a study of blood T cell repertoires in COVID-19 (dated by TCRdb to between 2020 and 2021). The library was built by means of the immunoSEQ multiplex PCR assay. In TCRdb, the immuneACCESS table is reduced to in-frame sequences with V and J assigned. These tables do not hold every clone; where another copy was compared, an unresolved V gene accounts for under half, and the others remain unexplained. The sample has approximately 120,000 clones on record, approximately 90% of them singletons. Of the sample, approximately 2% falls within the top ten clones. Source material: peripheral blood. These receptors were taken from a man between 45 and 60 years old with COVID-19, enrolled during active disease.

The gene calls are TRBV5-6 and TRBJ1-2; 9 nucleotides agree with TRBD1. Trimming took 0 bases from V and 9 from J; bases not matched to a gene: 3. CDR1 and CDR2 (germline): SGHDT, YYEEEE. The CDR3 loop spans 13 amino acids. For the CDR3, the DNA is TGTGCCAGCAGCTTGGGACAGGGGGGGAGCTACACCTTC. Translation: CASSLGQGGSYTF.

Only one count was recorded for this clone. V and J are TRBV28 and TRBJ2-7; TRBD2 matches 13 bases. V was pared by 6 bases and J by 0 bases, with 8 bases of the junction left unmatched. Germline V lookup: CDR1 MDHEN, CDR2 SYDVKM. This CDR3 is 17 amino acids long. In DNA form, the CDR3 reads TGTGCCAGCAGCGCGGGACTAGCGGGACCCAGCTCCTACGAGCAGTACTTC. This translates into CASSAGLAGPSSYEQYF.

The V gene is TRBV19, the J gene TRBJ2-2, with 13 bases fitting TRBD2. The CDR3 runs to 17 residues. Germline V gives CDR1 LNHDA, CDR2 SQIVND (reference sequence). Trimming took 8 bases from V and 0 from J; bases not matched to a gene: 6. The CDR3 protein is CASEPGLAGTNTGELFF. The CDR3 DNA follows: TGTGCCAGTGAGCCGGGACTAGCGGGGACGAACACCGGGGAGCTGTTTTTT.

The J gene is TRBJ1-3, the V gene TRBV5-1, with TRBD1 matching 10 bases. CDR1 and CDR2 from the germline V gene are SGHRS and YFSETQ. The CDR3 covers 14 residues. J lost 12 bases, V lost 4 bases, and 10 bases had no gene match. The CDR3 nucleotides are TGCGCCAGCAGCCGAGGGGACAGGGGCCCTCTCATATATTTT. This encodes CASSRGDRGPLIYF.

The chain links TRBV5-1 to TRBJ2-1; D uncertain. Trimming left V 1 base short and J 2 bases short, with 10 bases between. CDR3 length equals 15 residues. The germline V gene has CDR1 SGHRS and CDR2 YFSETQ. Written as DNA, the CDR3 is TGCGCCAGCAGCTTGTACGCGGAACCCTACAATGAGCAGTTCTTC. Its protein is CASSLYAEPYNEQFF.

This clone is a singleton in its sample. V gene TRBV20-1 combines with J gene TRBJ2-5, with TRBD2 matching over 11 bases. This CDR3 is built from 15 residues. Germline V gene data show CDR1 as DFQATT and CDR2 as SNEGSKA (reference sequence). Trimming removed 3 bases from V and 5 bases from J; junction bases left unmatched: 8. The CDR3 DNA follows: TGCAGTGCTAGTGCGCTAGCGGGAGGTGGGGAGACCCAGTACTTC. Its translation: CSASALAGGGETQYF.

V usage is TRBV5-4 and J usage is TRBJ1-1; 9 positions agree with TRBD1. Germline CDR1 SGHNT, CDR2 YYREEE (reference sequence). The CDR3 is made up of 16 amino acids. The ends lost 4 bases at V and 0 bases at J; junction bases unmatched: 7. CDR3: CASSPGQGKMNTEAFF. The CDR3 region has the DNA TGTGCCAGCAGCCCAGGACAGGGGAAGATGAACACTGAAGCTTTCTTT.

The chain combines TRBV4-2 with TRBJ2-7; 8 bases agree with TRBD2. The CDR3 has 15 amino acids. From germline, CDR1 is LGHNA and CDR2 YNFKEQ. J gave up 3 bases and V 0 bases, and 4 bases lay outside the gene matches. CDR3 sequence reads: CASSQDREGLYEQYF. CDR3 in DNA: TGTGCCAGCAGCCAAGATCGGGAGGGCCTCTACGAGCAGTACTTC.

This chain joins TRBV29-1 and TRBJ2-1, with TRBD2 as a possible D gene (6 bases). CDR3 length equals 16 residues. V was shortened by 3 bases and J by 3 bases, with 18 bases between the two germline ends. Germline assignment: CDR1 SQVTM and CDR2 ANQGSEA. The CDR3 DNA reads as TGCAGCGTTGAGGGGTTACGGGACTTAAACTACAATGAGCAGTTCTTC. The encoded protein is CSVEGLRDLNYNEQFF.

This chain connects TRBV30 to TRBJ2-1, with unresolved D. The CDR3 is 14 amino acids. Trimming removed 5 bases from V and 5 bases from J, with 16 bases in between. Germline V lookup: CDR1 GTSNPN, CDR2 SVGIG (reference sequence). In DNA form, the CDR3 reads TGTGCCTGGGCCCAGTTTTCTGTGGACAATGAGCAGTTCTTC. Its translation: CAWAQFSVDNEQFF.

The chain uses TRBV2 and TRBJ2-3; TRBD2 matches at 10 bases. From germline, CDR1 is SNHLY and CDR2 FYNNEI. The J segment lost 0 bases and the V segment lost 6 bases, leaving 3 bases of the junction unmatched. The CDR3 runs to 15 residues. Here the CDR3 DNA reads TGTGCCAGCAGGTTGACTAGCGGGAGCACAGATACGCAGTATTTT. Translating gives CASRLTSGSTDTQYF.

This clone appeared a single time. The chain is built from TRBV19 and TRBJ2-1; 7 nucleotides align to TRBD1. J was trimmed by 9 bases and V by 5 bases; bases with no gene match: 13. Germline V lookup: CDR1 LNHDA, CDR2 SQIVND (reference sequence). The CDR3 spans 15 residues. CDR3 nucleotide sequence: TGTGCCAGTAGTTCGGAGACAGGGTGGGCGGGTGAGCAGTTCTTC. Its translation is CASSSETGWAGEQFF.

The rearrangement uses TRBV5-4 and TRBJ2-3; 8 positions match TRBD1. Germline loops: CDR1 SGHNT, CDR2 YYREEE (reference sequence). The CDR3 length is 14 residues. With V trimmed by 2 bases and J by 1 base, 0 bases remained unmatched. CDR3 amino acids: CASSLQGGTDTQYF. Written as DNA, the CDR3 is TGTGCCAGCAGCTTACAGGGGGGCACAGATACGCAGTATTTT.

The chain uses TRBV28 and TRBJ1-6; tentatively, D is TRBD1 (6 bases). Deletions cut 6 bases from V and 0 bases from J, with 15 bases between. The CDR3 totals 17 residues. Germline-derived CDR1 and CDR2 are MDHEN and SYDVKM. Written as DNA, the CDR3 is TGTGCCAGCAGCGGGGGGGACATGAGCTCCTATAATTCACCCCTCCACTTT. Translating gives CASSGGDMSSYNSPLHF.

The chain employs TRBV2 and TRBJ1-4; no definite D call. V lost 4 bases, J lost 4 bases, and 10 bases lay in between. Per the germline V gene, CDR1 is SNHLY and CDR2 is FYNNEI. The CDR3 contains 14 residues. CDR3: CASSGAQLNEKLFF. The CDR3 DNA sequence: TGTGCCAGCAGTGGGGCTCAGCTTAATGAAAAACTGTTTTTT.

The genes are TRBV10-3 and TRBJ2-5, with TRBD2 matching 16 bases. The J segment lost 0 bases and the V segment lost 4 bases, leaving 5 bases of the junction unmatched. This CDR3 is 18 amino acids long. CDR1 is ENHRY, CDR2 SYGVKD, per germline. In DNA form, the CDR3 reads TGTGCCATCAGTGCCGGGACTAGCGGGAGGGCTGACCAAGAGACCCAGTACTTC. This gives the protein CAISAGTSGRADQETQYF.

This sequence joins TRBV7-2 and TRBJ1-1; no reliable D call. CDR3 size: 12 residues. From germline, CDR1 is SGHTA and CDR2 FQGNSA. Trimming cost V 5 bases and J 7 bases, with 11 bases left between them. The CDR3 region has the DNA TGTGCCAGCAGCCTGTACAGATTTGAAGCTTTCTTT. This codes for CASSLYRFEAFF.

CDR3 sequence (DNA): TGTGCCAGCAGCCCGGGGGGGGGATGGGAGACCCAGTACTTC. This translates into CASSPGGGWETQYF. The chain carries TRBV9 and TRBJ2-5; 8 bases fit TRBD2. Germline assignment: CDR1 SGDLS and CDR2 YYNGEE. The CDR3 is made up of 14 amino acids. V was clipped by 4 bases and J by 5 bases; unmatched bases: 7.

This chain uses TRBV24-1 with TRBJ2-1; the match to TRBD2 covers 14 bases. CDR1 is KGHDR, CDR2 SFDVKD, per germline. This CDR3 comprises 18 residues. V shed 4 bases and J 6 bases; nucleotides not matched to a gene: 10. The CDR3 loop is CATSERIWTSGRPNEQFF. The CDR3 nucleotides read TGTGCCACCAGTGAACGGATATGGACTAGCGGGAGGCCCAATGAGCAGTTCTTC.

V gene TRBV21-1 combines with J gene TRBJ1-3. TRBV21-1 is tagged as a pseudogene. The CDR3 extends over 15 amino acids. The CDR3 nucleotides are TGTGCCAGCAGCTCGCGGGCGGGGGCTGGAAACACCATATATTTT. This sequence encodes CASSSRAGAGNTIYF.

V usage is TRBV5-1 and J usage is TRBJ2-5, with 10 bases that match TRBD2. CDR3 length equals 15 residues. From germline, CDR1 is SGHRS and CDR2 YFSETQ. With 6 bases clipped from V and 5 bases from J, the junction kept 10 bases outside the gene matches. The CDR3 protein is CASTTGTSDEETQYF. DNA for the CDR3: TGCGCCAGCACAACAGGGACTAGCGATGAGGAGACCCAGTACTTC.

V gene TRBV21-1 combines with J gene TRBJ2-7; no check of the table's D call, TRBD1, against the DNA was made. TRBV21-1 is a recognized pseudogene. The CDR3 length is 13 residues. The CDR3 region has the DNA TGTGCCAGCAGCCCCCGGACAGGGCACGAGCAGTACGTC. Amino acid sequence: CASSPRTGHEQYV.

The rearrangement uses TRBV6-4 and TRBJ2-1; tentatively, D is TRBD2 (5 bases). The CDR3 length is 14 residues. The germline gives CDR1 MRHNA, CDR2 SNTAGT. The V end lost 5 bases, the J end lost 5 bases, and 13 bases lay between the germline ends. CDR3 bases: TGTGCCAGCAGTCAGGAACTAGTCGACAATGAGCAGTTCTTC. This encodes CASSQELVDNEQFF.

The chain combines TRBV6-2 or TRBV6-3 with TRBJ2-7, with 12 bases matching TRBD2. Germline CDR1 MNHEY, CDR2 SVGEGT. The CDR3 has 17 residues. With V trimmed by 6 bases and J by 4 bases, 13 bases remained unmatched. CDR3 coding DNA: TGTGCCAGCAGCGGAGGGGGGCGACTAGCGGGAGTATACGAGCAGTACTTC. Protein sequence: CASSGGGRLAGVYEQYF.

V usage is TRBV6-6 and J usage is TRBJ1-4; TRBD1 matches at 8 bases. Germline values: CDR1 MNHNY, CDR2 SVGAGI (reference sequence). The CDR3 spans 14 residues. Unmatched junction bases numbered 6, after V lost 6 bases and J lost 6 bases. The CDR3 reads CASRTGAADEKLFF. In DNA form, the CDR3 reads TGTGCCAGCAGGACAGGGGCTGCCGATGAAAAACTGTTTTTT.

V and J are TRBV12-3 or TRBV12-4 and TRBJ1-2, with a weak D call TRBD1 (5 bases). V was cut by 11 bases and J by 6 bases, with 19 bases left in between. The CDR3 consists of 13 residues. The CDR3 protein is CAAQGTRGHGYTF. CDR3 bases: TGTGCCGCCCAAGGGACTCGGGGCCATGGCTACACCTTC.

Written as DNA, the CDR3 is TGTGCCAGTAGTGTTACCCAGGACAGCTCCTACGAGCAGTACTTC. Its protein is CASSVTQDSSYEQYF. The V call is TRBV19, the J call TRBJ2-7; perhaps TRBD1 as D (6 bases). The CDR3 loop spans 15 amino acids. Between the trimmed V and J ends, which lost 5 bases and 0 bases, there was a span of 14 bases. Germline values: CDR1 LNHDA, CDR2 SQIVND (reference sequence).

The chain has TRBV21-1 and TRBJ2-1; TRBD2, as called in the table, went unchecked against the DNA. TRBV21-1 is a pseudogene locus. CDR3 size: 15 residues. CDR3 residues: CASNLSGRAVNEQFF. CDR3 DNA: TGTGCCAGCAACCTTAGCGGGAGGGCGGTCAATGAGCAGTTCTTC.

The chain carries TRBV12-3 or TRBV12-4 and TRBJ1-5, with a tentative D call TRBD1 (5 bases). Deletions cut 2 bases from V and 7 bases from J, with 9 bases between. CDR3 length equals 13 residues. CDR3 amino acids: CASSLQGSQPQHF. CDR3 nucleotide sequence: TGTGCCAGCAGTTTACAGGGTAGCCAGCCCCAGCATTTT.